The 27 T cell receptor beta chains given below trace back to one sample, sequenced in a study of blood T cell repertoires in COVID-19. Data came from immunoSEQ multiplex PCR; TCRdb stores just in-frame clones and leaves some out. The sample holds 300,000 to 400,000 clones, roughly nine tenths seen once. The sequencing sample was made of peripheral blood. The receptors were sampled from a woman between 25 and 40 years old with COVID-19, enrolled during active disease.

This chain joins TRBV5-1 and TRBJ2-7; D may be TRBD2 (6 bases). Trimming cost V 4 bases and J 2 bases, with 16 bases left between them. Germline CDR1 and CDR2: SGHRS and YFSETQ. CDR3 length equals 15 residues. The CDR3 region is CASSLATTPAYEQYF. In nucleotides, the CDR3 is TGCGCCAGCAGCCTAGCGACTACACCCGCCTACGAGCAGTACTTC. The full variable domain, completed using reference TRBV5-1 and TRBJ2-7, is KAGVTQTPRYLIKTRGQQVTLSCSPISGHRSVSWYQQTPGQGLQFLFEYFSETQRNKGNFPGRFSGRQFSNSRSEMNVSTLELGDSALYLCASSLATTPAYEQYFGPGTRLTVT.

The chain carries TRBV15 and TRBJ1-2, with TRBD1 as a possible D gene (5 bases). V was shortened by 0 bases and J by 0 bases, with 11 bases between the two germline ends. The length of the CDR3 is 16 residues. Looked up from germline, CDR1 is LNHNV and CDR2 is YYDKDF (reference sequence). This CDR3 reads CATSRDKGNTNYGYTF. DNA for the CDR3: TGTGCCACCAGCAGAGATAAGGGGAATACTAACTATGGCTACACCTTC.

This chain connects TRBV11-3 to TRBJ2-3; 8 nucleotides match TRBD2. Germline V gene sequence: CDR1 SGHNT, CDR2 YENEEA. The CDR3 has 15 residues. With V trimmed by 0 bases and J by 5 bases, 4 bases remained unmatched. The CDR3 sequence is CASSLEAGGVDTQYF. The CDR3 DNA reads TGTGCCAGCAGCTTAGAGGCGGGAGGCGTAGATACGCAGTATTTT.

The rearrangement joins TRBV4-1 to TRBJ2-5; maybe TRBD2 (6 bases). Germline CDR1 and CDR2: MGHRA and YSYEKL. This CDR3 region has 20 residues. V gave up 2 bases and J gave up 0 bases, with 25 bases separating them. CDR3 in DNA: TGCGCCAGCAGCCAATCCCGGAGGGCTACCTTTCAAATAAACCAAGAGACCCAGTACTTC. Its translation: CASSQSRRATFQINQETQYF.

V usage is TRBV28 and J usage is TRBJ2-7; possible D gene TRBD2, 6 bases. Germline V gene data show CDR1 as MDHEN and CDR2 as SYDVKM. The length of the CDR3 is 16 residues. V was clipped by 0 bases and J by 3 bases, with 15 bases between them. In DNA, the CDR3 is TGTGCCAGCAGTTTATGGGGGAGGCGCCTCCACTACGAGCAGTACTTC. Protein sequence: CASSLWGRRLHYEQYF.

The chain's CDR3 is CASSSILAGAWNEQFF. DNA for the CDR3: TGTGCCAGCAGCTCCATCCTAGCGGGAGCGTGGAATGAGCAGTTCTTC. The genes are TRBV6-2 or TRBV6-3 and TRBJ2-1; 10 bases map to TRBD2. Trimming cost V 6 bases and J 7 bases; bases outside gene matches: 12. Germline CDR1 reads MNHEY; CDR2 reads SVGEGT. The length of the CDR3 is 16 residues.

V is TRBV6-5 and J is TRBJ1-2; 7 bases match TRBD1. The CDR3 loop spans 14 amino acids. Germline-derived CDR1 and CDR2 are MNHEY and SVGAGI. V lost 8 bases, J lost 4 bases, and 10 bases stayed unmatched. CDR3 DNA: TGTGCCAGCGGCCGGGACAGTGTTCCCTATGGCTACACCTTC. Translating gives CASGRDSVPYGYTF.

This chain connects TRBV2 to TRBJ2-2; TRBD2 might be the D (7 bases). From germline, CDR1 is SNHLY and CDR2 FYNNEI. V was clipped by 6 bases and J by 6 bases, with 23 bases between them. The CDR3 is 17 residues long. In DNA, the CDR3 is TGTGCCAGCAGATCACCCGGTGGGGGGGGCAGGGCCGGGGAGCTGTTTTTT. Protein product: CASRSPGGGGRAGELFF.

This sequence joins TRBV5-1 and TRBJ2-3, with 10 bases aligning to TRBD2. V lost 4 bases to trimming and J lost 4 bases; unmatched junction nucleotides: 15. This CDR3 comprises 18 residues. Germline CDR1 reads SGHRS; CDR2 reads YFSETQ. The CDR3 DNA follows: TGCGCCAGCAGCCCACAGGGACCCAGCGGGAGGGCCCCAGATACGCAGTATTTT. Translation gives CASSPQGPSGRAPDTQYF.

This rearrangement joins TRBV11-2 to TRBJ1-2; TRBD1 agrees at 8 bases. The J segment lost 8 bases and the V segment lost 3 bases, leaving 11 bases of the junction unmatched. Germline V CDR1 and CDR2: SGHAT, FQNNGV. CDR3 length: 15 residues. CDR3 sequence (DNA): TGTGCCAGCAGCTTGGTTCGGGGACAGGAAAAAGGCTACACCTTC. Its translation: CASSLVRGQEKGYTF.

The chain links TRBV6-2 or TRBV6-3 to TRBJ1-5; weak D call: TRBD1 (5 bases). Germline V lookup: CDR1 MNHEY, CDR2 SVGEGT. Trimming took off 5 bases at V and 6 bases at J, with 14 bases between the two ends. The length of the CDR3 is 14 residues. The CDR3 reads CASSPGREGQPQHF. The CDR3 coding sequence is TGTGCCAGCAGTCCAGGGAGGGAGGGTCAGCCCCAGCATTTT.

V is TRBV20-1 and J is TRBJ1-1, with a possible D match to TRBD1 (6 bases). V was trimmed by 3 bases and J by 5 bases, leaving 13 bases between them. The CDR3 loop spans 13 amino acids. Per germline, CDR1 DFQATT and CDR2 SNEGSKA (reference sequence). CDR3 residues: CSASERGGTEAFF. The CDR3 region has the DNA TGCAGTGCTAGTGAGAGGGGGGGAACTGAAGCTTTCTTT.

This chain joins TRBV11-2 and TRBJ1-4, with D possibly being TRBD1 (6 bases). Germline lookup yields CDR1 SGHAT and CDR2 FQNNGV. V was clipped by 3 bases and J by 0 bases, with 8 bases between them. The CDR3 has 15 amino acids. CDR3 protein: CASSFTGTTNEKLFF. In DNA, the CDR3 is TGTGCCAGCAGCTTTACAGGGACAACTAATGAAAAACTGTTTTTT.

This chain uses TRBV7-4 with TRBJ2-7, with D possibly TRBD2 on 6 matching bases. The CDR3 consists of 15 residues. Germline V gene lookup returns CDR1 SGHVT and CDR2 SQSDAQ. Trimming left V 0 bases short and J 4 bases short, with 13 bases between. The DNA of the CDR3 is TGTGCCAGCAGCTTAGCGCGACTAGTAGGATACGAGCAGTACGTC. Translating gives CASSLARLVGYEQYV.

J is TRBJ2-1 and V is TRBV27; 13 bases match TRBD2. V gave up 0 bases and J gave up 1 base; unmatched junction bases: 15. This CDR3 is built from 22 residues. Looked up from germline, CDR1 is MNHEY and CDR2 is SMNVEV (reference sequence). CDR3 sequence reads: CASSLSRLAGGQMIGSYNEQFF. DNA for the CDR3: TGTGCCAGCAGTTTATCTCGACTAGCGGGGGGCCAAATGATTGGGTCCTACAATGAGCAGTTCTTC.

This clone came up once. A junction boundary mismatches the germline segment, possibly from a read error. The chain links TRBV7-2 to TRBJ2-1, with 8 bases matching TRBD2. Germline assignment: CDR1 SGHTA and CDR2 FQGNSA. The length of the CDR3 is 12 residues. Written as DNA, the CDR3 is TGTGCCAGCAGCTTACCAGCGGGGGTTTCGATCTTC. Translation: CASSLPAGVSIF. The whole variable domain, filled in from reference TRBV7-2 and TRBJ2-1, reads GAGVSQSPSNKVTEKGKDVELRCDPISGHTALYWYRQSLGQGLEFLIYFQGNSAPDKSGLPSDRFSAERTGGSVSTLTIQRTQQEDSAVYLCASSLPAGVSIFGPGTRLTVL.

The chain combines TRBV4-3 with TRBJ1-2, with TRBD1 as a possible D gene (6 bases). Trimming cost V 0 bases and J 0 bases, with 17 bases left between them. Germline V CDR1 and CDR2: LGHNA, YSLEER. This CDR3 has 18 amino acids. The CDR3 protein is CASSQEWGHEESNYGYTF. CDR3 nucleotides: TGCGCCAGCAGCCAAGAATGGGGACACGAGGAATCTAACTATGGCTACACCTTC.

This chain connects TRBV5-1 to TRBJ2-7; 10 bases fit TRBD2. The CDR3 consists of 15 residues. V trimming: 3 bases; J trimming: 2 bases; junction bases outside the gene matches: 5. Germline CDR1 SGHRS, CDR2 YFSETQ. CDR3 DNA sequence: TGCGCCAGCAGCTCCCGACTAGCGGGTACCTACGAGCAGTACTTC. It encodes CASSSRLAGTYEQYF.

J is TRBJ2-5 and V is TRBV24-1, with 7 bases aligning to TRBD1. This CDR3 is 14 amino acids long. With V trimmed by 4 bases and J by 4 bases, 5 bases remained unmatched. Germline V gives CDR1 KGHDR, CDR2 SFDVKD. CDR3 nucleotides: TGTGCCACCAGTGAGACAGGGTTGGGAGAGACCCAGTACTTC. Translation gives CATSETGLGETQYF.

The chain is built from TRBV12-5 and TRBJ1-3; maybe TRBD1 (5 bases). Trimming removed 2 bases from V and 4 bases from J, with 21 bases in between. The CDR3 is made up of 18 amino acids. The germline CDR1 and CDR2 sequences are LGHNT and FRNRAP. The CDR3 DNA reads TGTGCTAGTGGTTTGTTCCGGACACCGCCTCTCTTAGGAAACACCATATATTTT. Protein product: CASGLFRTPPLLGNTIYF.

This clone appeared a single time. V usage is TRBV27 and J usage is TRBJ2-2, with 9 bases identical to TRBD2. Germline V lookup: CDR1 MNHEY, CDR2 SMNVEV (reference sequence). Trimming removed 0 bases from V and 4 bases from J; junction bases left unmatched: 9. This CDR3 has 18 amino acids. Written as DNA, the CDR3 is TGTGCCAGCAGTTTATCCCTAGCGGGGCTACGGGGCACCGGGGAGCTGTTTTTT. Protein sequence: CASSLSLAGLRGTGELFF.

The chain links TRBV21-1 to TRBJ2-3; TRBD2, the table's D call, lacks a check against the DNA. TRBV21-1 constitutes a pseudogene. This CDR3 has 11 amino acids. The chain's CDR3 is CASTSPDTQYF. DNA of the CDR3: TGTGCCAGCACCTCTCCAGATACGCAGTATTTT.

The rearrangement joins TRBV10-1 to TRBJ2-1; 7 bases are shared with TRBD2. The germline V gene encodes CDR1 WNHNN and CDR2 SYGVQD (reference sequence). The CDR3 contains 15 residues. The V segment lost 2 bases and the J segment 7 bases; nucleotides outside the gene matches: 8. In DNA form, the CDR3 reads TGCGCCAGCAGTGAGGGGGGGGAGGTAAGGAATGAGCAGTTCTTC. Protein: CASSEGGEVRNEQFF.

This clone is a singleton in its sample. V and J are TRBV6-2 or TRBV6-3 and TRBJ2-4, with 9 nucleotides matching TRBD1. Germline CDR1 reads MNHEY; CDR2 reads SVGEGT. After removal of 1 base from V and 6 bases from J, the junction contained 4 bases not matched to a gene. The CDR3 is 15 residues long. For the CDR3, the DNA is TGTGCCAGCAGTTACTGGACAGGGGCGACAAACATTCAGTACTTC. Its translation is CASSYWTGATNIQYF.

V usage is TRBV10-2 and J usage is TRBJ1-2, with D possibly being TRBD1 (6 bases). Trimming removed 6 bases at V and 2 bases at J, with 16 bases between. CDR1 WSHSY and CDR2 SAAADI come from the germline V gene. CDR3 length equals 15 residues. The CDR3 region has the DNA TGCGCCAGCAGAGACCTACCCAGGGGCAACTATGGCTACACCTTC. Amino acids: CASRDLPRGNYGYTF.

This rearrangement joins TRBV12-3 or TRBV12-4 to TRBJ1-2; D gene uncertain. V was clipped by 4 bases and J by 5 bases, with 11 bases between them. CDR3 length equals 13 residues. CDR3 bases: TGTGCCAGCAGTTCGGTTGAGGCGTATGGCTACACCTTC. Residues: CASSSVEAYGYTF.

This rearrangement joins TRBV19 to TRBJ1-5; TRBD1 matches 10 bases. With V trimmed by 6 bases and J by 5 bases, 4 bases remained unmatched. The CDR3 spans 14 residues. Looked up from germline, CDR1 is LNHDA and CDR2 is SQIVND (reference sequence). The CDR3 region is CASSTTGGDQPQHF. The CDR3 nucleotides are TGTGCCAGTAGCACGACAGGGGGCGATCAGCCCCAGCATTTT. Full variable domain (remainder filled in from reference TRBV19 and TRBJ1-5): DGGITQSPKYLFRKEGQNVTLSCEQNLNHDAMYWYRQDPGQGLRLIYYSQIVNDFQKGDIAEGYSVSREKKESFPLTVTSAQKNPTAFYLCASSTTGGDQPQHFGDGTRLSIL.